Listed below are T cell receptor beta chains from one sample, sequenced in a study of response to subunit inactivated influenza vaccine. Each CDR3 protein gets one entry after TCRdb re-called the RT-PCR reads with MiXCR. In the table there are 500,000 to 550,000 distinct CDR3 sequences, 7.6% of which are singletons. This specimen consisted of PBMCs from blood, obtained 23 to 25 months after vaccination. The source is a man between 50 and 75 years old who received an inactivated influenza vaccine. The CDR3 runs from the conserved cysteine through the conserved F or W. A D gene is named only where the DNA matches it firmly. Some rows have no size entry. The others give once, few or many, or a class for an expanded clone.

D gene: NA
J gene: TRBJ2-3
clone size: many
CDR3 length: 14
V gene: TRBV29-1
CDR3 protein: CSADGGPFTDTQYF
CDR3 DNA: TGCAGCGCGGACGGGGGGCCCTTCACAGATACGCAGTATTTT

D gene: NA
J gene: TRBJ2-3
clone size: few
CDR3 length: 15
V gene: TRBV6-2/TRBV6-3
CDR3 protein: CASREPTTATDTQYF
CDR3 DNA: TGTGCCAGCCGTGAGCCGACGACCGCCACAGATACGCAGTATTTT

D gene: TRBD1
J gene: TRBJ1-6
clone size: few
CDR3 length: 13
V gene: TRBV20-1
CDR3 protein: CSASRQGVSPLHF
CDR3 DNA: TGCAGTGCTAGTAGGCAGGGGGTTTCACCCCTCCACTTT

D gene: NA
J gene: TRBJ1-6
clone size: few
CDR3 length: 16
V gene: TRBV4-1
CDR3 protein: CASSVAPGYSNSPLHF
CDR3 DNA: TGCGCCAGCAGCGTAGCCCCGGGGTATTCTAATTCACCCCTCCACTTT

D gene: NA
J gene: TRBJ1-1
clone size: NA
CDR3 length: 16
V gene: TRBV27
CDR3 protein: CASSILSDGGGTEAFF
CDR3 DNA: TGTGCCAGCAGTATCCTATCCGATGGCGGGGGCACTGAAGCTTTCTTT

D gene: TRBD2
J gene: TRBJ2-1
clone size: NA
CDR3 length: 15
V gene: TRBV9
CDR3 protein: CASGRRDYQYNEQFF
CDR3 DNA: TGTGCCAGCGGCAGACGGGACTACCAATACAATGAGCAGTTCTTC

D gene: TRBD2
J gene: TRBJ2-7
clone size: NA
CDR3 length: 14
V gene: TRBV20-1
CDR3 protein: CSARTAGGVYEQYF
CDR3 DNA: TGCAGTGCTAGGACGGCGGGAGGGGTATACGAGCAGTACTTC

D gene: NA
J gene: TRBJ2-5
clone size: NA
CDR3 length: 15
V gene: TRBV3-1
CDR3 protein: CASSQATQNTIAQYF
CDR3 DNA: TGTGCCAGCAGCCAAGCAACTCAAAACACCATCGCCCAGTACTTC

D gene: TRBD2
J gene: TRBJ2-3
clone size: many
CDR3 length: 15
V gene: TRBV5-1
CDR3 protein: CASSFSAGGTYPQYF
CDR3 DNA: TGCGCCAGCAGCTTTTCAGCGGGAGGGACATATCCGCAGTATTTT

D gene: TRBD2
J gene: TRBJ2-5
clone size: many
CDR3 length: 13
V gene: TRBV20-1
CDR3 protein: CSALPSGSETQYF
CDR3 DNA: TGCAGTGCTTTACCAAGCGGGAGTGAGACCCAGTACTTC

D gene: NA
J gene: TRBJ2-7
clone size: many
CDR3 length: 15
V gene: TRBV11-2
CDR3 protein: CASSPPRSVGREQYF
CDR3 DNA: TGTGCCAGCAGCCCACCCCGATCTGTGGGACGCGAGCAGTACTTC

D gene: TRBD1
J gene: TRBJ2-7
clone size: many
CDR3 length: 14
V gene: TRBV20-1
CDR3 protein: CSASEQGVSYEQYF
CDR3 DNA: TGCAGTGCTAGCGAACAGGGGGTCTCCTACGAGCAGTACTTC

D gene: NA
J gene: TRBJ2-5
clone size: few
CDR3 length: 13
V gene: TRBV5-1
CDR3 protein: CASSDLGVGTQYF
CDR3 DNA: TGCGCCAGCTCGGATCTTGGGGTCGGGACCCAGTACTTC

D gene: TRBD2
J gene: TRBJ2-1
clone size: NA
CDR3 length: 19
V gene: TRBV7-3
CDR3 protein: CASSLSGFWSGRAGNEQFF
CDR3 DNA: TGTGCCAGCAGCTTAAGCGGATTTTGGAGCGGGAGGGCCGGCAATGAGCAGTTCTTC

D gene: NA
J gene: TRBJ2-1
clone size: NA
CDR3 length: 16
V gene: TRBV4-2
CDR3 protein: CASSQVPGASYNEQFF
CDR3 DNA: TGTGCCAGCAGCCAAGTCCCAGGGGCGTCGTACAATGAGCAGTTCTTC

D gene: TRBD1
J gene: TRBJ2-3
clone size: NA
CDR3 length: 15
V gene: TRBV4-3
CDR3 protein: CASSQYRGSTDTQYF
CDR3 DNA: TGCGCCAGCAGCCAATACAGGGGTAGCACAGATACGCAGTATTTT

D gene: NA
J gene: TRBJ2-1
clone size: few
CDR3 length: 14
V gene: TRBV20-1
CDR3 protein: CSARYVGSYNEQFF
CDR3 DNA: TGCAGTGCTAGATATGTCGGCTCCTACAATGAGCAGTTCTTC

D gene: NA
J gene: TRBJ1-6
clone size: NA
CDR3 length: 14
V gene: TRBV4-3
CDR3 protein: CASSQDGSRSPLHF
CDR3 DNA: TGCGCCAGCAGCCAAGACGGGTCTAGGTCACCCCTCCACTTT

D gene: TRBD1
J gene: TRBJ2-7
clone size: NA
CDR3 length: 14
V gene: TRBV20-1
CDR3 protein: CSASPQGVSYEQYF
CDR3 DNA: TGCAGTGCTAGCCCCCAGGGGGTTTCCTACGAGCAGTACTTC

D gene: NA
J gene: TRBJ2-5
clone size: NA
CDR3 length: 16
V gene: TRBV29-1
CDR3 protein: CSVVWLALRGKETQYF
CDR3 DNA: TGCAGCGTTGTATGGTTGGCCCTTCGCGGGAAAGAGACCCAGTACTTC

D gene: TRBD1
J gene: TRBJ2-3
clone size: NA
CDR3 length: 16
V gene: TRBV7-8
CDR3 protein: CASSLRDSAITDTQYF
CDR3 DNA: TGTGCCAGCAGCTTACGGGACAGCGCGATCACAGATACGCAGTATTTT

D gene: TRBD1
J gene: TRBJ1-2
clone size: NA
CDR3 length: 14
V gene: TRBV20-1
CDR3 protein: CSARRQGAWYGYTF
CDR3 DNA: TGCAGTGCTAGAAGACAGGGGGCTTGGTATGGCTACACCTTC

D gene: TRBD1
J gene: TRBJ2-1
clone size: few
CDR3 length: 14
V gene: TRBV6-1
CDR3 protein: CASSKGQGFHEQFF
CDR3 DNA: TGTGCCAGCAGCAAAGGACAGGGGTTCCATGAGCAGTTCTTC

D gene: TRBD2
J gene: TRBJ2-1
clone size: NA
CDR3 length: 14
V gene: TRBV6-1
CDR3 protein: CASRMRGIYNEQFF
CDR3 DNA: TGTGCCAGCAGAATGCGGGGGATCTACAATGAGCAGTTCTTC

D gene: NA
J gene: TRBJ2-2
clone size: NA
CDR3 length: 17
V gene: TRBV10-3
CDR3 protein: CAISESVAGFDTGELFF
CDR3 DNA: TGTGCCATCAGTGAGTCGGTTGCGGGGTTCGACACCGGGGAGCTGTTTTTT

D gene: TRBD1
J gene: TRBJ2-3
clone size: many
CDR3 length: 23
V gene: TRBV11-2
CDR3 protein: CASSLDKGARIHRIMSNTDTQYF
CDR3 DNA: TGTGCCAGCAGCTTAGATAAGGGGGCGCGCATTCACCGCATAATGTCAAACACAGATACGCAGTATTTT

D gene: TRBD1
J gene: TRBJ2-1
clone size: few
CDR3 length: 14
V gene: TRBV10-3
CDR3 protein: CAIRTGSSYNEQFF
CDR3 DNA: TGTGCCATAAGGACAGGGAGCTCCTACAATGAGCAGTTCTTC

D gene: TRBD2
J gene: TRBJ2-3
clone size: few
CDR3 length: 19
V gene: TRBV4-2
CDR3 protein: CASSQTGTSGVFSTDTQYF
CDR3 DNA: TGTGCCAGCAGCCAAACCGGGACTAGCGGGGTGTTTAGCACAGATACGCAGTATTTT

D gene: NA
J gene: TRBJ2-1
clone size: many
CDR3 length: 13
V gene: TRBV20-1
CDR3 protein: CSAPTRINNEQFF
CDR3 DNA: TGCAGTGCACCGACTAGGATAAACAATGAGCAGTTCTTC

D gene: NA
J gene: TRBJ2-2
clone size: many
CDR3 length: 14
V gene: TRBV6-5
CDR3 protein: CASSYSLHTGELFF
CDR3 DNA: TGTGCCAGCAGTTACTCGCTCCACACCGGGGAGCTGTTTTTT

D gene: NA
J gene: TRBJ2-3
clone size: few
CDR3 length: 13
V gene: TRBV5-4
CDR3 protein: CASSPGDPDTQYF
CDR3 DNA: TGTGCCAGCAGCCCGGGGGACCCAGATACGCAGTATTTT

D gene: NA
J gene: TRBJ2-3
clone size: NA
CDR3 length: 12
V gene: TRBV7-2
CDR3 protein: CASSLGGSTQYF
CDR3 DNA: TGTGCCAGCAGCTTAGGGGGTAGTACGCAGTATTTT

D gene: TRBD2
J gene: TRBJ2-5
clone size: few
CDR3 length: 17
V gene: TRBV11-2
CDR3 protein: CASSLWLAGGRGETQYF
CDR3 DNA: TGTGCCAGCAGCTTATGGCTAGCGGGGGGGCGGGGGGAGACCCAGTACTTC

D gene: TRBD1
J gene: TRBJ2-1
clone size: NA
CDR3 length: 16
V gene: TRBV27
CDR3 protein: CASSLRSGTGLNEQFF
CDR3 DNA: TGTGCCAGCAGTTTACGTTCCGGGACAGGGCTCAATGAGCAGTTCTTC

D gene: NA
J gene: TRBJ2-1
clone size: NA
CDR3 length: 14
V gene: TRBV4-3
CDR3 protein: CASSQATQGNEQFF
CDR3 DNA: TGCGCCAGCAGCCAAGCTACCCAGGGGAATGAGCAGTTCTTC

D gene: NA
J gene: TRBJ2-1
clone size: few
CDR3 length: 14
V gene: TRBV12-3/TRBV12-4
CDR3 protein: CASSLRARFNEQFF
CDR3 DNA: TGTGCCAGCAGTTTAAGGGCTCGGTTCAATGAGCAGTTCTTC

D gene: TRBD1
J gene: TRBJ2-1
clone size: few
CDR3 length: 13
V gene: TRBV24-1
CDR3 protein: CATSVVRDSEQFF
CDR3 DNA: TGTGCCACCAGTGTTGTCAGGGACAGTGAGCAGTTCTTC

D gene: TRBD2
J gene: TRBJ2-1
clone size: many
CDR3 length: 14
V gene: TRBV30
CDR3 protein: CAWSANQRGREQFF
CDR3 DNA: TGTGCCTGGAGTGCTAACCAGCGGGGACGAGAGCAGTTCTTC

D gene: NA
J gene: TRBJ2-1
clone size: few
CDR3 length: 17
V gene: TRBV6-5
CDR3 protein: CASSYSISSVSYNEQFF
CDR3 DNA: TGTGCCAGCAGTTACTCGATATCTAGCGTTTCCTACAATGAGCAGTTCTTC

D gene: NA
J gene: TRBJ1-1
clone size: many
CDR3 length: 12
V gene: TRBV9
CDR3 protein: CASSVGTTEAFF
CDR3 DNA: TGTGCCAGCAGCGTAGGGACAACTGAAGCTTTCTTT

D gene: NA
J gene: TRBJ2-2
clone size: few
CDR3 length: 15
V gene: TRBV7-6
CDR3 protein: CASSLQATNTGELFF
CDR3 DNA: TGTGCCAGCAGCTTACAGGCAACGAACACCGGGGAGCTGTTTTTT

D gene: NA
J gene: TRBJ1-2
clone size: few
CDR3 length: 15
V gene: TRBV4-2
CDR3 protein: CASSQEKRANYGYTF
CDR3 DNA: TGTGCCAGCAGCCAAGAGAAGAGAGCTAACTATGGCTACACCTTC

D gene: NA
J gene: TRBJ1-2
clone size: NA
CDR3 length: 14
V gene: TRBV7-9
CDR3 protein: CASSLYPGAWGYTF
CDR3 DNA: TGTGCCAGCAGCTTATATCCCGGGGCATGGGGCTACACCTTC

D gene: NA
J gene: TRBJ1-6
clone size: NA
CDR3 length: 15
V gene: TRBV6-1
CDR3 protein: CASSDLLKSHSPLHF
CDR3 DNA: TGTGCCAGCAGCGACTTACTCAAAAGCCATTCACCCCTCCACTTT

D gene: TRBD2
J gene: TRBJ2-3
clone size: many
CDR3 length: 16
V gene: TRBV29-1
CDR3 protein: CSVFTELAHSTDTQYF
CDR3 DNA: TGCAGCGTTTTTACCGAACTAGCGCATAGCACAGATACGCAGTATTTT

D gene: TRBD2
J gene: TRBJ2-1
clone size: NA
CDR3 length: 18
V gene: TRBV7-2
CDR3 protein: CASSLLLAVLSGYNEQFF
CDR3 DNA: TGTGCCAGCAGCTTATTGCTAGCGGTACTATCCGGCTACAATGAGCAGTTCTTC

D gene: NA
J gene: TRBJ2-3
clone size: NA
CDR3 length: 14
V gene: TRBV7-8
CDR3 protein: CASTKGLNTDTQYF
CDR3 DNA: TGTGCCAGCACGAAGGGACTCAACACAGATACGCAGTATTTT

D gene: NA
J gene: TRBJ1-1
clone size: NA
CDR3 length: 16
V gene: TRBV6-2/TRBV6-3
CDR3 protein: CASSPQGQLGNTEAFF
CDR3 DNA: TGTGCCAGCAGTCCCCAGGGACAATTGGGGAACACTGAAGCTTTCTTT

D gene: NA
J gene: TRBJ2-7
clone size: many
CDR3 length: 16
V gene: TRBV4-1
CDR3 protein: CASSQGLTGGYYEQYF
CDR3 DNA: TGCGCCAGCAGCCAAGGGTTGACCGGAGGGTACTACGAGCAGTACTTC

D gene: TRBD2
J gene: TRBJ2-1
clone size: many
CDR3 length: 14
V gene: TRBV3-1
CDR3 protein: CASSQTGLDNEQFF
CDR3 DNA: TGTGCCAGCAGCCAAACTGGACTAGACAATGAGCAGTTCTTC

D gene: NA
J gene: TRBJ1-1
clone size: many
CDR3 length: 13
V gene: TRBV29-1
CDR3 protein: CSARQMMNTEAFF
CDR3 DNA: TGCAGCGCTAGACAGATGATGAACACTGAAGCTTTCTTT

D gene: NA
J gene: TRBJ2-7
clone size: many
CDR3 length: 15
V gene: TRBV7-2
CDR3 protein: CASSRIRDVTYEQYF
CDR3 DNA: TGTGCCAGCAGCCGTATCCGGGACGTCACCTACGAGCAGTACTTC